The source of this TCR beta chain is a study of HIV-infected patients and healthy controls. Findings of the study overall: In healthy controls, MAIT alpha CDR3s were common; in HIV+ repertoires, severely depleted.

This CDR3 has 18 amino acids. With 1 base removed from V and 0 bases from J, the gap between germline ends came to 16 bases. CDR1 is SEHNR and CDR2 is FQNEAQ in the germline V gene (reference sequence). The repertoire came from unfractionated whole blood and reflected all unsorted peripheral T cells. An approximately 2.6 ml peripheral blood sample was taken for RNA. cDNA was made from 500 ng RNA using alpha and beta constant primers. Separate chain-specific third strand synthesis with multiplexing indices produced the alpha and beta libraries. A 5' RACE adapter with a random hexamer and the SP2 primer site was joined to cDNA. The library got P5 and P7 elements plus a second index, then an approximately 25-cycle PCR. TCRdb reanalysed the 5' RACE reads using MiXCR and keeps one entry per CDR3 protein. The sample holds roughly 18,000 distinct CDR3 sequences, over 9% seen once. Concerning this clonotype itself: No antigen is known for it.

The material sequenced was blood. J is TRBJ2-1 and V is TRBV7-9; D may be TRBD1 (6 bases). The TCR originated in an adult in good health. The CDR3 sequence: CASSLVQDRFSSYNEQFF. The CDR3 DNA follows: TGTGCCAGCAGCTTAGTGCAAGACAGGTTTAGCTCCTACAATGAGCAGTTCTTC.